The next 2 T cell receptor beta chains were all read from a single sample in a study of cytomegalovirus exposure and HLA in healthy donors. Sequenced by immunoSEQ multiplex PCR; TCRdb stores in-frame clones only, minus some. The sample contains 200,000 to 250,000 clones, just under 90% of which appear only once. Material: PBMCs. The receptors were gathered from a man between 18 and 35 years old in good health and CMV-seronegative.

V usage is TRBV10-2 and J usage is TRBJ1-6, with D maybe TRBD1 (6 bases). V lost 7 bases and J lost 10, with 14 bases in between. CDR1 WSHSY and CDR2 SAAADI come from the germline V gene. The CDR3 is made up of 13 amino acids. The CDR3 DNA sequence: TGCGCCAGCAAAGAGACAGGCTACTCACCCCTCCACTTT. Its protein is CASKETGYSPLHF.

This sequence joins TRBV27 and TRBJ1-5, with 8 bases matching TRBD1. After removal of 5 bases from V and 0 bases from J, the junction contained 3 bases not matched to a gene. The CDR3 extends over 15 amino acids. The germline V gene has CDR1 MNHEY and CDR2 SMNVEV (reference sequence). CDR3 region: CASSRQGISNQPQHF. CDR3 in DNA: TGTGCCAGCAGTCGACAGGGGATTAGCAATCAGCCCCAGCATTTT.